These T cell receptor beta chains were read from a single sample in a study of patients and donors after allogeneic stem cell transplantation. TCRdb processed the RT-PCR reads anew with MiXCR; each CDR3 protein has one entry. The sample shows over 150,000 distinct CDR3 sequences, 30% of them seen only once. The sequencing sample was made of blood, either unsorted or a sorted T cell fraction (not recorded which). These TCRs come from a human donor who was either an allogeneic HSCT recipient or a stem cell or donor lymphocyte infusion donor (not recorded which). It is not recorded whose cells these are; they may come from a transplant donor. Each CDR3 is given with its conserved first and last residue. A D gene is named only where the DNA matches it firmly. Some rows mark clone size as missing; the rest say once, few, many or name a class of expanded clone.

>14|few|TRBJ1-6|NA|TRBV7-2
TGTGCCAGCAGCTTTGGAGGGCCCCATTCACCCCTCCACTTT
CASSFGGPHSPLHF
>13|few|TRBJ2-3|NA|TRBV20-1
TGCAGTGCTAAACAGGCGGTCACAGATACGCAGTATTTT
CSAKQAVTDTQYF
>11|NA|TRBJ2-1|NA|TRBV27
TGTGCCAGCAGTCCAGGGTGGGAGCAGTTCTTC
CASSPGWEQFF
>16|NA|TRBJ2-7|TRBD2|TRBV6-2/TRBV6-3
TGTGCCAGCAGTTACTCGTCCGCGGGAGGGCCGGGGGAGCAGTACTTC
CASSYSSAGGPGEQYF
>15|NA|TRBJ2-1|NA|TRBV6-5
TGTGCCGGCAGTTACTCCGGCCTCCTTGTCGATGAGCAGTTCTTC
CAGSYSGLLVDEQFF
>15|few|TRBJ2-1|NA|TRBV28
TGTGCCAGCAGGGCCCATGGAGCACTCTACAATGAGCAGTTCTTC
CASRAHGALYNEQFF
>16|NA|TRBJ2-7|NA|TRBV18
TGTGCCAGCTCACCACCGATCGCGCCTGGCAATAGAGAGCAGTACTTC
CASSPPIAPGNREQYF
>15|NA|TRBJ2-3|TRBD1|TRBV20-1
TGCAGTGCAAGACAGGGGGCAGTTCTCACAGATACGCAGTATTTT
CSARQGAVLTDTQYF
>12|NA|TRBJ2-7|NA|TRBV10-3
TGTGCCATAGGGGGGGCCTCCTACGAGCAGTACTTC
CAIGGASYEQYF
>13|NA|TRBJ2-1|NA|TRBV2
TGTGCCAGCAGTGAACTGGGGGGTGGTGAGCAGTTCTTC
CASSELGGGEQFF
>13|few|TRBJ1-5|TRBD1|TRBV5-8
TGTGCCAGCAGCTTGGACAGGGGGCAGCCCCAGCATTTT
CASSLDRGQPQHF
>15|NA|TRBJ2-1|TRBD2|TRBV5-1
TGCGCCAGCAGCGCGGGACTAGCGTATTACAATGAGCAGTTCTTC
CASSAGLAYYNEQFF
>18|once|TRBJ1-3|NA|TRBV15
TGTGCCACCAGCTTAGAGGCCGACGCCTGGAGCTCTGGAAACACCATATATTTT
CATSLEADAWSSGNTIYF
>14|NA|TRBJ2-6|NA|TRBV5-1
TGCGCCAGCAGCACGGGCTCTGGGGCCAACGTCCTGACTTTC
CASSTGSGANVLTF
>14|few|TRBJ2-3|TRBD2|TRBV24-1
TGTGCCACCAGTGAAGGACTAGGAGGAGATACGCAGTATTTT
CATSEGLGGDTQYF
>12|NA|TRBJ2-7|NA|TRBV3-1
TGTGCCAGCAGCCAAGATCGGTGGGAGCAGTACTTC
CASSQDRWEQYF
>17|NA|TRBJ2-2|TRBD1|TRBV7-8
TGTGCCAGCAGCTTACTCCGGGCAGGGGGCGTCTCCGGGGAGCTGTTTTTT
CASSLLRAGGVSGELFF
>16|few|TRBJ2-3|TRBD2|TRBV5-6
TGTGCCAGCAGCTTCCCCCCTAGCGGGACCACAGATACGCAGTATTTT
CASSFPPSGTTDTQYF
>15|once|TRBJ2-1|TRBD2|TRBV5-1
TGCGCCAGCAGCTACCCGGGACTAGCGAACAATGAGCAGTTCTTC
CASSYPGLANNEQFF
>16|NA|TRBJ1-5|TRBD1|TRBV10-2
TGCGCCAGCAGTGAGCCGACCGGGACAGGGAGTCAGCCCCAGCATTTT
CASSEPTGTGSQPQHF
>15|few|TRBJ1-5|NA|TRBV21-1
TGTGCCAGCAGCAAAGCGGGCTCGGTTAATCAGCCCCAGCATTTT
CASSKAGSVNQPQHF
>13|NA|TRBJ1-1|NA|TRBV25-1
TGTGCCAGCAGTGCCTTCGGGAACACTGAAGCTTTCTTT
CASSAFGNTEAFF
>15|NA|TRBJ1-5|TRBD1|TRBV6-5
TGTGCCAGCAGTTACCAGGGGGGTATAGGTCAGCCCCAGCATTTT
CASSYQGGIGQPQHF
>17|NA|TRBJ1-5|NA|TRBV18
TGTGCCAGCTCACCATGGCATCGGGGGTTGAGCAATCAGCCCCAGCATTTT
CASSPWHRGLSNQPQHF
>15|NA|TRBJ2-3|NA|TRBV7-8
TGTGCCAGCATGGCACCGCGGTGGGGCACAGATACGCAGTATTTT
CASMAPRWGTDTQYF
>14|few|TRBJ1-2|NA|TRBV28
TGTGCCAGCAGCGTCTCGGGACCCAACTATGGCTACACCTTC
CASSVSGPNYGYTF
>17|NA|TRBJ2-1|TRBD2|TRBV15
TGTGCCACCAGCAGGTTTAGCGGGAGGGCCTCTGACAATGAGCAGTTCTTC
CATSRFSGRASDNEQFF
>12|few|TRBJ1-2|NA|TRBV2
TGTGCCACCACGGACTTTTTCTATGGCTACACCTTC
CATTDFFYGYTF
>13|NA|TRBJ1-2|NA|TRBV20-1
TGCAGTGCTAGAACAGTTCCACCCTTAAGCTACACCTTC
CSARTVPPLSYTF
>15|NA|TRBJ2-3|TRBD1|TRBV28
TGTGCCAGCAGGTTGGGGACAGGGCGGACAGATACGCAGTATTTT
CASRLGTGRTDTQYF
>14|few|TRBJ1-2|NA|TRBV29-1
TGCAGCGTGCCTATACCGGGCCCGGGATCTGGCTACACCTTC
CSVPIPGPGSGYTF